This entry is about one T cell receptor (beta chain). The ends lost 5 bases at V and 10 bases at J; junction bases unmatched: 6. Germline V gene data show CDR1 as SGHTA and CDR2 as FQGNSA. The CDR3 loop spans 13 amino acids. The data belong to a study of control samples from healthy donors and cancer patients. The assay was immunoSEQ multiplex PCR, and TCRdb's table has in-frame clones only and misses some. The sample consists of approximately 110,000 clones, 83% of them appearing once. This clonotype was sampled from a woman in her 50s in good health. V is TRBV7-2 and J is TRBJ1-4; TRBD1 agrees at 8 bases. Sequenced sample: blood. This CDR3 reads CASSRQGYGKLFF. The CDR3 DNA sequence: TGTGCCAGCAGCCGACAGGGGTATGGAAAACTGTTTTTT.